The source of this T cell receptor (beta chain) is a study of cytomegalovirus exposure and HLA in healthy donors. About the research overall: The early release's HLA-typed donors yielded 65 million to 85 million unique TCRs.

The CDR3 runs to 17 residues. The V gene's germline CDR1 is KGHSH and CDR2 LQKENI. V dropped 0 bases and J dropped 7; count of bases not matched to a gene: 12. PCR employed 60 Vbeta and 13 Jbeta primers. Produced via immunoSEQ multiplex PCR; TCRdb's table is partial and in-frame only. Among about 120,000 clones, about 80% were seen once, and the ten largest hold about 2.9%. The TCR sequence derives from a woman aged 60-70 years in good health and CMV-seropositive. The sequenced sample consisted of PBMCs. This chain connects TRBV18 to TRBJ2-7; TRBD2 matches at 10 bases. DNA of the CDR3: TGTGCCAGCTCACCACCCAGCGGGAGGGCCCTCCATAATGAGCAGTACTTC. Translation gives CASSPPSGRALHNEQYF.